The clone carrying this TCR beta chain has only a few counts. The data belong to a study of blood T cells in healthy people across ages. Across the whole study: Through template switching, about one barcoded beta molecule was captured per two T cells, as measured in model experiments.

Then a second PCR, running about 7 to 11 cycles, was carried out with a sample-barcoded 5' primer and a J-beta primer mix. TCRdb analysed the 5' RACE reads with MiXCR anew, one entry per CDR3 protein. The top ten hold about 0.72% of the sample, which has fewer than 1,200,000 distinct CDR3 sequences, under 30% seen once. CDR3 length: 19 residues. Between the trimmed V and J ends, which lost 5 bases and 6 bases, there was a span of 32 bases. Germline loops: CDR1 SGHAT, CDR2 FQNNGV. The sample also formed part of further work on T cells of mothers and their children. From that study: Each child contributed several million TCR beta CDR3 reads, while each mother contributed over 8.5 million. Thymic selection shapes TCR recombination output similarly in related and unrelated pairs. The authors found no persistent microchimeric T cell clones.

The source of this sequence is a girl aged 2 to 10 in good health. Sequencing input: blood. The gene calls are TRBV11-2 and TRBJ2-7, with a weak D call TRBD1 (7 bases). The CDR3 region has the DNA TGTGCCAGCAGCCCCCGCGGAGGGACAGAACGCCAAACGAGGGGCGAGCAGTACTTC. Translated: CASSPRGGTERQTRGEQYF. The variable domain in full, with the rest retrieved from reference TRBV11-2 and TRBJ2-7, is EAGVAQSPRYKIIEKRQSVAFWCNPISGHATLYWYQQILGQGPKLLIQFQNNGVVDDSQLPKDRFSAERLKGVDSTLKIQPAKLEDSAVYLCASSPRGGTERQTRGEQYFGPGTRLTVT.